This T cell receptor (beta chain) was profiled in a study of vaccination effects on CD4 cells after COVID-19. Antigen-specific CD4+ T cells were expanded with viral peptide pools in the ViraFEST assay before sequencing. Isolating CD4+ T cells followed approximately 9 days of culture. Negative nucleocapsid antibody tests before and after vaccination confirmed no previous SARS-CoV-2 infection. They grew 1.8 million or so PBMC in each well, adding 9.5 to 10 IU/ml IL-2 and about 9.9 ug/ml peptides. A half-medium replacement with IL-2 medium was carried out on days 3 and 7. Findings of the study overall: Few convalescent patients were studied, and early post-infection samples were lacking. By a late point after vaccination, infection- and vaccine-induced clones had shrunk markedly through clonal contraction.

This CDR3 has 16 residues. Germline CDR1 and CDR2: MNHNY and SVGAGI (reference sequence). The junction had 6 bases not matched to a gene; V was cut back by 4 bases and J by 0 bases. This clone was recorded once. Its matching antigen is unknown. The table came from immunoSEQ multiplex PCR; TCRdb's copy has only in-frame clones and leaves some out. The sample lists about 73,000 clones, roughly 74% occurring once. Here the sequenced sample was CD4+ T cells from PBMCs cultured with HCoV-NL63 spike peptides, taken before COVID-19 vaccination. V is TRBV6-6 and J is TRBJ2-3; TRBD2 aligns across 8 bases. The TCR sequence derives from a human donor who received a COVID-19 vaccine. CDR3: CASSSHSGGSTDTQYF. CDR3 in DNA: TGTGCCAGCAGTTCTCACAGCGGGGGTAGCACAGATACGCAGTATTTT.